The T cell receptor beta chain described here comes from a study of PD-L1 blockade in urothelial cancer. Study background: Patients with male sex and bladder-origin urothelial cancer accounted for about nine tenths of the roughly 29 enrolled. Analysis of blood occurred 3 weeks (second dose) and 6 weeks after treatment start.

Time point in this sample: peripheral blood 6 weeks after treatment start. The patients' disease, urothelial carcinoma, was locally advanced or metastatic. Sequenced by immunoSEQ multiplex PCR; TCRdb stores in-frame clones only, minus some. The table shows approximately 93,000 clones, with around four fifths occurring only once. CDR1 and CDR2 from the germline V gene are SGHAT and FQNNGV. Trimming removed 5 bases at V and 7 bases at J, with 18 bases between. This CDR3 region has 15 residues. This clone occurred a few times. Its antigen is as yet unknown. Study-level findings and limits: Durable-benefit patients expanded tumor-associated blood clones more at 3 weeks.

The V call is TRBV11-2, the J call TRBJ1-5; TRBD1 might be the D (5 bases). This receptor was obtained from a man between 65 and 85 years old with urothelial cancer. The sample consisted of PBMCs, taken around atezolizumab (anti-PD-L1) treatment. The CDR3 nucleotides read TGTGCCAGCAGCCCCGGACACTCTCCAGAACAGCCCCAGCATTTT. Its translation: CASSPGHSPEQPQHF. Full variable domain (missing parts from reference TRBV11-2 and TRBJ1-5): EAGVAQSPRYKIIEKRQSVAFWCNPISGHATLYWYQQILGQGPKLLIQFQNNGVVDDSQLPKDRFSAERLKGVDSTLKIQPAKLEDSAVYLCASSPGHSPEQPQHFGDGTRLSIL.